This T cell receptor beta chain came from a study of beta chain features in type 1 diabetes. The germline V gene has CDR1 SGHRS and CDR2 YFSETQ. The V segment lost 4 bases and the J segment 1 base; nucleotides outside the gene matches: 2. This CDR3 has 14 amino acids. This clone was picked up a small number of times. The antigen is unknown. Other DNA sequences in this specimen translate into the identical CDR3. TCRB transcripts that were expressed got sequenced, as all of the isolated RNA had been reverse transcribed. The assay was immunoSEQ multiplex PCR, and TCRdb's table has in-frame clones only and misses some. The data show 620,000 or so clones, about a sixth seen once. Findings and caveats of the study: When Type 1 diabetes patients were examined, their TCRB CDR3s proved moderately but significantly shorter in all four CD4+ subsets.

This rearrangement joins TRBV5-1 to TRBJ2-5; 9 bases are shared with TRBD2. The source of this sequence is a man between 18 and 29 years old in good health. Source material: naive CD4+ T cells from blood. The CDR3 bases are TGCGCCAGCAGCCCGACTAGCGGCCAAGAGACCCAGTACTTC. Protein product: CASSPTSGQETQYF.